Listed below are T cell receptor beta chains from one sample, sequenced in a study of shared clonotypes between healthy human individuals. Libraries were prepared by immunoSEQ multiplex PCR; TCRdb keeps only in-frame clonotypes and omits some of them. The profile covers approximately 2,000,000 clones, with about 94% appearing a single time and less than 2% taken by the ten largest. Material: naive CD8+ T cells from PBMCs. These receptors were obtained from a man aged 18-30 years in good health. Some clones in this sample may be carry-over from other donors' samples. The CDR3 runs from the conserved cysteine through the conserved F or W. Each record gives: clone size, V gene, J gene, D gene, CDR3 DNA, CDR3 protein. A D gene is named only where the DNA matches it firmly. Size is omitted from some rows. Given values are once, few, many or a class for expanded clones.

size: NA; V: TRBV5-4; J: TRBJ1-5; D: NA; DNA: TGTGCCAGCAGCTTGATGGGGCCGCGCAATCAGCCCCAGCATTTT; CDR3: CASSLMGPRNQPQHF
size: NA; V: TRBV5-1; J: TRBJ2-7; D: NA; DNA: TGCGCCAGCAGCTTGAGCAGTCCGTTCTACGAGCAGTACTTC; CDR3: CASSLSSPFYEQYF
size: NA; V: TRBV28; J: TRBJ1-4; D: NA; DNA: TGTGCCAGCAGCCCCCGGGGGCAGCGTAATGAAAAACTGTTTTTT; CDR3: CASSPRGQRNEKLFF
size: NA; V: TRBV10-3; J: TRBJ2-7; D: TRBD2; DNA: TGTGCCATCAGTGAGTATGGGACTAGCGGGAGGAGCAGCTCCTACGAGCAGTACTTC; CDR3: CAISEYGTSGRSSSYEQYF
size: NA; V: TRBV7-9; J: TRBJ1-2; D: NA; DNA: TGTGCCAGCAGCTTAGGAACAGGAGGACGGAACTATGGCTACACCTTC; CDR3: CASSLGTGGRNYGYTF
size: NA; V: TRBV7-8; J: TRBJ1-2; D: TRBD1; DNA: TGTGCCAGCAGCTTAGTGGGGGACAGCCATGGCTACACCTTC; CDR3: CASSLVGDSHGYTF
size: NA; V: TRBV6-1; J: TRBJ1-3; D: NA; DNA: TGTGCCAGCAGTGCAAAGGGTGACGGAAACACCATATATTTT; CDR3: CASSAKGDGNTIYF
size: NA; V: TRBV7-9; J: TRBJ1-2; D: NA; DNA: TGTGCCAGCAGCTTAGTAGGGCAGCACTATGGCTACACCTTC; CDR3: CASSLVGQHYGYTF
size: once; V: TRBV13; J: TRBJ2-7; D: TRBD1; DNA: TGTGCCAGCAGCGATAGACAGGGGGAGGGCTACGAGCAGTACTTC; CDR3: CASSDRQGEGYEQYF
size: NA; V: TRBV4-1; J: TRBJ1-1; D: TRBD1; DNA: TGCGCCAGCACCAACCACAGGGGGCAAGCTGAAGCTTTCTTT; CDR3: CASTNHRGQAEAFF
size: NA; V: TRBV29-1; J: TRBJ2-1; D: NA; DNA: TGCAGCGTTGAAGACCGGAATGAGCAGTTCTTC; CDR3: CSVEDRNEQFF